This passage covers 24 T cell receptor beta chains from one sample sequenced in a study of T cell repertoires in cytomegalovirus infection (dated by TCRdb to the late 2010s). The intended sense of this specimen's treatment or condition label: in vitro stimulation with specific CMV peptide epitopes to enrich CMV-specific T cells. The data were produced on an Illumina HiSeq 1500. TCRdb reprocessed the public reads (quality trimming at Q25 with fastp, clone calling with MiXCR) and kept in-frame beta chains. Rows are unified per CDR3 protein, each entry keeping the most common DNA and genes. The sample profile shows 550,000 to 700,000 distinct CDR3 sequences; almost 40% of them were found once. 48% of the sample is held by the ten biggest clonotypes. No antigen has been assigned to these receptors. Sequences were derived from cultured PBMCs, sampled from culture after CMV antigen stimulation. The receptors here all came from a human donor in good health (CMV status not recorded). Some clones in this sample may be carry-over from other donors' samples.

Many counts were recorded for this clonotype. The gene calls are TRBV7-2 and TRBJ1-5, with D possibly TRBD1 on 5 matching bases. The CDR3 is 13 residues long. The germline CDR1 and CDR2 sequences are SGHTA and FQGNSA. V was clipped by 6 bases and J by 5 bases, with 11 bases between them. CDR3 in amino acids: CASSSDSYQPQHF. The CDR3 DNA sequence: TGTGCCAGCAGTAGCGACAGTTATCAGCCCCAGCATTTT.

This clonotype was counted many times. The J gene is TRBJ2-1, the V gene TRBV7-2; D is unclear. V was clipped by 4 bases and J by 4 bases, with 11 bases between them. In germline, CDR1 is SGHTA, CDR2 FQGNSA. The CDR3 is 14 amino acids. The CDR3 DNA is TGTGCCAGCAGCTATGGCTGGGATTACAATGAGCAGTTCTTC. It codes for CASSYGWDYNEQFF.

CDR3 sequence reads: CASSYTGHGNTIYF. The CDR3 DNA follows: TGTGCCAGCAGTTACACAGGGCATGGAAACACCATATATTTT. The chain carries TRBV7-9 and TRBJ1-3; a weak D match, TRBD1 (6 bases). Germline CDR1 is SEHNR and CDR2 is FQNEAQ (reference sequence). Trimming removed 6 bases from V and 3 bases from J, with 12 bases in between. The CDR3 is 14 residues long.

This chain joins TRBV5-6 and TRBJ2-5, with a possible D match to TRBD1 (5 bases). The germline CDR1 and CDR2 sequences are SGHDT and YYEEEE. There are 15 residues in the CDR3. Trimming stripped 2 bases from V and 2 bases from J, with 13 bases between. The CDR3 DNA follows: TGTGCCAGCAGCTTAGGGGTCCAATTTCAAGAGACCCAGTACTTC. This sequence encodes CASSLGVQFQETQYF.

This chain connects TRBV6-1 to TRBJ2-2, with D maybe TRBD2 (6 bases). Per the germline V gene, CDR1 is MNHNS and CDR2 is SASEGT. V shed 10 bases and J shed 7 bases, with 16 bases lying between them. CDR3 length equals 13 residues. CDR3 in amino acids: CATAQTRVGELFF. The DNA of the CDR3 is TGTGCCACGGCCCAGACTAGGGTCGGGGAGCTGTTTTTT.

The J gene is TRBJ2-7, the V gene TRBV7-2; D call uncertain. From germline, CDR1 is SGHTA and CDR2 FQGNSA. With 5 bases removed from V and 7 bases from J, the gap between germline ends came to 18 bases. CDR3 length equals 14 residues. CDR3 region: CASSPTGPASEQYF. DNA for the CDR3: TGTGCCAGCAGCCCAACCGGACCCGCTTCGGAGCAGTACTTC.

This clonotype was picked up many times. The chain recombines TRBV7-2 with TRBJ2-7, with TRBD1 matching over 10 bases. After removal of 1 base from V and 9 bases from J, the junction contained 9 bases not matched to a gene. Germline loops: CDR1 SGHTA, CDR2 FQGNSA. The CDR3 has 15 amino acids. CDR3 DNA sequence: TGTGCCAGCAGCTTAGGCCCCGGGACAGGGGTCGTGCAGTACTTC. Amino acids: CASSLGPGTGVVQYF.

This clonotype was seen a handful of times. CDR3 residues: CASSLGRGRAVGYNEQFF. CDR3 sequence (DNA): TGTGCCAGCAGCTTAGGAAGGGGGAGGGCCGTAGGCTACAATGAGCAGTTCTTC. The J gene is TRBJ2-1, the V gene TRBV11-2, with D possibly TRBD2 on 7 matching bases. V lost 1 base to trimming and J lost 3 bases, with 19 bases between them. The CDR3 has 18 amino acids. Germline V gene lookup returns CDR1 SGHAT and CDR2 FQNNGV.

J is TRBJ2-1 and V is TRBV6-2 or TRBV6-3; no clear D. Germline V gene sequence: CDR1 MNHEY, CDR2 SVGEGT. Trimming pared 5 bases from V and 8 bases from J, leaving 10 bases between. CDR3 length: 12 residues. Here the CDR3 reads CASSARVDEQFF. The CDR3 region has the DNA TGTGCCAGCAGTGCTAGGGTAGATGAGCAGTTCTTC.

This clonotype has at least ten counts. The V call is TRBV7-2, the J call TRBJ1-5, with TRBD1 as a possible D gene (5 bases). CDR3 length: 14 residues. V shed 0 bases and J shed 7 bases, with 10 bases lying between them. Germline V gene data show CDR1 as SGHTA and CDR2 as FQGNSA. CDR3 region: CASSLAIGDQPQHF. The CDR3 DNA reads TGTGCCAGCAGCTTAGCTATAGGGGACCAGCCCCAGCATTTT.

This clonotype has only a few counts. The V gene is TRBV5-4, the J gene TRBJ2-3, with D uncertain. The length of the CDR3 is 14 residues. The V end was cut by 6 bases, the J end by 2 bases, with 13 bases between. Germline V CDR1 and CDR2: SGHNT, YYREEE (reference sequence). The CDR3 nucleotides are TGTGCCAGCACCTTAGGTGTGTCCACAGATACGCAGTATTTT. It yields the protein CASTLGVSTDTQYF.

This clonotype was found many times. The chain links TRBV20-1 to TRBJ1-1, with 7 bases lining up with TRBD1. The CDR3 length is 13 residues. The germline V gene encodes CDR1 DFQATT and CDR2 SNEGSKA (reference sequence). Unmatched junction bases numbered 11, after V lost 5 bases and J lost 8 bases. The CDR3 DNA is TGCAGTGCTTGGACCGGGACAGCAAACGAAGCTTTCTTT. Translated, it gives CSAWTGTANEAFF.

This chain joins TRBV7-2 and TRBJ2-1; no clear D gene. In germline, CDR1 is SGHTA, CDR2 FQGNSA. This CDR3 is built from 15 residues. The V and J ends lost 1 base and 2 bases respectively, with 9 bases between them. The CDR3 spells CASSLVGTAYNEQFF. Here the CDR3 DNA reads TGTGCCAGCAGCTTAGTGGGTACCGCCTACAATGAGCAGTTCTTC.

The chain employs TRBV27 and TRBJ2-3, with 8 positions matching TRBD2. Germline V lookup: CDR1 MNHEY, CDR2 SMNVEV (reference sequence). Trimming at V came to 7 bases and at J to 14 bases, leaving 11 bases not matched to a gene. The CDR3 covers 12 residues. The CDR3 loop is CASTRGGLGLYF. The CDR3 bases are TGTGCCAGCACCCGGGGGGGGCTAGGACTGTATTTT.

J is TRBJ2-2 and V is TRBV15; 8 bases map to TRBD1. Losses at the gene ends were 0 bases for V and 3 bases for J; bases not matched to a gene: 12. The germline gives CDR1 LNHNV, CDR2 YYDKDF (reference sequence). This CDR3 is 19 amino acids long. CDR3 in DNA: TGTGCCACCAGCAGAGATCCCGATCGACAGGGGTTTGACACCGGGGAGCTGTTTTTT. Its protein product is CATSRDPDRQGFDTGELFF.

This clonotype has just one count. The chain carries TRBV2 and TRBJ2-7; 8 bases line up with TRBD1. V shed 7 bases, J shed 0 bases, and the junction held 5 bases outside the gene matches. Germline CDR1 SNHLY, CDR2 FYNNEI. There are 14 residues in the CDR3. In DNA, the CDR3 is TGTGCCAGCAATGGGCAGGGGGCCTCCTACGAGCAGTACTTC. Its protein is CASNGQGASYEQYF.

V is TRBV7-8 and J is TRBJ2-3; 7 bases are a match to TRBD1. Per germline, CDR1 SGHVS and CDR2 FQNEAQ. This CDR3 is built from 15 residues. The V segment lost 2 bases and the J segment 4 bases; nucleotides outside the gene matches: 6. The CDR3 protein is CASSLSTGQSDTQYF. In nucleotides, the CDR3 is TGTGCCAGCAGCTTATCGACAGGGCAGTCAGATACGCAGTATTTT.

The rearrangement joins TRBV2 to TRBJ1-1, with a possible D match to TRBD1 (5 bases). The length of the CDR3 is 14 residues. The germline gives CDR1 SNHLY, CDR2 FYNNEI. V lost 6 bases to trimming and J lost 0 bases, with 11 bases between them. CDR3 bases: TGTGCCAGCAGCTTCGAGGGGATGAACACTGAAGCTTTCTTT. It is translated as CASSFEGMNTEAFF.

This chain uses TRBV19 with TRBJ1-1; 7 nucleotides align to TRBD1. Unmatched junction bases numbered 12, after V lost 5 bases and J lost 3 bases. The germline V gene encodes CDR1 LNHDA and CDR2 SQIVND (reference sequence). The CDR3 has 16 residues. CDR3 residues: CASSPRAGGRDTEAFF. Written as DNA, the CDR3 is TGTGCCAGTAGTCCCCGGGCAGGGGGTAGGGACACTGAAGCTTTCTTT.

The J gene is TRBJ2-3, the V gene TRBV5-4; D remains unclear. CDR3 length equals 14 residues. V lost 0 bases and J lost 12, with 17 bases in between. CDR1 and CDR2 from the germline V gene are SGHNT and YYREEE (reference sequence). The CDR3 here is CASSLEDIPPPQYF. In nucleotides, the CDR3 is TGTGCCAGCAGCTTGGAAGATATCCCCCCTCCCCAGTATTTT. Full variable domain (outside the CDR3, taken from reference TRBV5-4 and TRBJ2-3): ETGVTQSPTHLIKTRGQQVTLRCSSQSGHNTVSWYQQALGQGPQFIFQYYREEENGRGNFPPRFSGLQFPNYSSELNVNALELDDSALYLCASSLEDIPPPQYFGPGTRLTVL.

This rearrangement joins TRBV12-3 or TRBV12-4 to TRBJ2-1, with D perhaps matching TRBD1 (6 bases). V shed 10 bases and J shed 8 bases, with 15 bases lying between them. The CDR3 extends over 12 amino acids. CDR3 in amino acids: CAISTGIYEQFF. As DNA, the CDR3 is TGTGCCATTTCAACAGGGATTTATGAGCAGTTCTTC.

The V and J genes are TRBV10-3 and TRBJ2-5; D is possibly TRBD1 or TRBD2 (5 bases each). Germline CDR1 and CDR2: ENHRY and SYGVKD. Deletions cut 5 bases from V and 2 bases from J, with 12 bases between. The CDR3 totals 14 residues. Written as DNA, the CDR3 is TGTGCCATCAGTTCGGGGACGGATCAAGAGACCCAGTACTTC. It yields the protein CAISSGTDQETQYF.

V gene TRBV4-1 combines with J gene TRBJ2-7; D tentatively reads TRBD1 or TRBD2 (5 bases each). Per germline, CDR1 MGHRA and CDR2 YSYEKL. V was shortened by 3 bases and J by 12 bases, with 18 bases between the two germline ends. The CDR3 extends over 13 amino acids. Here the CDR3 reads CASSHPGAGRRYF. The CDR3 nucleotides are TGCGCCAGCAGCCATCCCGGGGCAGGCCGGCGGTACTTC.

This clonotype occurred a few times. This chain's CDR3 is CASSLLPRSYEQYF. The CDR3 DNA reads TGTGCCAGCAGTTTGCTCCCTAGATCCTACGAGCAGTACTTC. The chain carries TRBV12-3 or TRBV12-4 and TRBJ2-7, with D unresolved. The V and J ends lost 3 bases and 1 base respectively, with 10 bases between them. The length of the CDR3 is 14 residues.